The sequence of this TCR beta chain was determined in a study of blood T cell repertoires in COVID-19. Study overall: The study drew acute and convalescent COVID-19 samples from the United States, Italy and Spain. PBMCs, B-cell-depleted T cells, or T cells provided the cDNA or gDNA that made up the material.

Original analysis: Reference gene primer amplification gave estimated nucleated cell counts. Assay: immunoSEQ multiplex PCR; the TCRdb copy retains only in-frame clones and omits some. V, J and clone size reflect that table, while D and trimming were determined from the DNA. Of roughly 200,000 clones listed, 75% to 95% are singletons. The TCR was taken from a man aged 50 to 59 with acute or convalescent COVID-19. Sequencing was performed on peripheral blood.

The CDR3 sequence: CASTLFGGGTEAFF. In DNA, the CDR3 is TGTGCCAGCACCCTCTTTGGAGGAGGTACTGAAGCTTTCTTT. The chain links TRBV27 to TRBJ1-1; no clear D. Germline assignment: CDR1 MNHEY and CDR2 SMNVEV (reference sequence). Trimming shortened V by 7 bases and J by 5 bases, and 17 bases separated the two germline ends. This CDR3 is 14 amino acids long.